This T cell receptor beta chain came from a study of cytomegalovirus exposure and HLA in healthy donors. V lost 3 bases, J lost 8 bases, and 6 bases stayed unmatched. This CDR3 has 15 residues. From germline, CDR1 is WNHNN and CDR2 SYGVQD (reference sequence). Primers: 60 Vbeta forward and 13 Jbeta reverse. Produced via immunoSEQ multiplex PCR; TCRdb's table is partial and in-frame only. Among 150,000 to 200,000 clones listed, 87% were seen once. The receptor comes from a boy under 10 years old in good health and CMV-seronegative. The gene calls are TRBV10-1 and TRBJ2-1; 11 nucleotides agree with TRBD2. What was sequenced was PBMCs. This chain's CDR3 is CASSEPTSGEDEQFF. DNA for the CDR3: TGCGCCAGCAGTGAACCGACTAGCGGGGAAGATGAGCAGTTCTTC.